The 14 T cell receptor beta chains below were found in one sample sequenced in a study of OX40 agonist ivuxolimab in advanced cancers. Repertoires were generated with immunoSEQ multiplex PCR, while TCRdb's copy carries only in-frame clones and drops some. The sample records 76,000 or so clones, about 88% being singletons. The input for sequencing was CD4+ or CD8+ T cells sorted from blood, taken in a trial of the OX40 agonist ivuxolimab. These receptors were collected from an adult with an advanced solid tumor such as melanoma, head and neck, liver or kidney cancer.

The chain links TRBV6-5 to TRBJ1-1; D is perhaps TRBD1 (5 bases). Per germline, CDR1 MNHEY and CDR2 SVGAGI. This CDR3 has 13 residues. Trimming left V 5 bases short and J 6 bases short, with 13 bases between. This CDR3 is CASSARVPPEAFF. CDR3 DNA sequence: TGTGCCAGCAGTGCCAGGGTTCCCCCTGAAGCTTTCTTT.

This chain uses TRBV13 with TRBJ2-7; D tentatively fits TRBD1 or TRBD2 (5 bases each). CDR1 PRHDT and CDR2 FYEKMQ come from the germline V gene (reference sequence). Trimming took off 4 bases at V and 1 base at J, with 17 bases between the two ends. This CDR3 contains 16 residues. The CDR3 protein is CASSSYQGAGSYEQYF. CDR3 in DNA: TGTGCCAGCAGCTCCTACCAGGGAGCTGGTTCCTACGAGCAGTACTTC.

The chain has TRBV10-2 and TRBJ2-4; D ambiguous. The CDR3 has 14 residues. Trimming took 11 bases from V and 1 from J, leaving 15 bases between them. CDR1 and CDR2 from the germline V gene are WSHSY and SAAADI. CDR3 region: CARISFVAKNIQYF. For the CDR3, the DNA is TGCGCCCGAATCTCGTTCGTGGCCAAAAACATTCAGTACTTC.

This chain uses TRBV7-9 with TRBJ2-3; D is perhaps TRBD1 (6 bases). Trimming took off 4 bases at V and 4 bases at J, with 18 bases between the two ends. Germline lookup yields CDR1 SEHNR and CDR2 FQNEAQ (reference sequence). The CDR3 totals 16 residues. This chain's CDR3 is CASSWKDRLGADTQYF. Written as DNA, the CDR3 is TGTGCCAGCAGCTGGAAAGACAGGCTAGGGGCAGATACGCAGTATTTT.

CDR3 region: CATLLGGLGHGYTF. The DNA for the CDR3 is TGTGCCACTCTCCTGGGCGGATTGGGTCATGGCTACACCTTC. The chain carries TRBV5-3 and TRBJ1-2; D ambiguous. TRBV5-3 is assigned to the ORF class and has an uncertain function. There are 14 residues in the CDR3. V lost 9 bases and J 6 bases, leaving 21 bases between the germline ends.

CDR3 amino acids: CASSIDRGITEAFF. CDR3 DNA: TGTGCCAGTAGTATAGATCGGGGGATAACTGAAGCTTTCTTT. V gene TRBV19 combines with J gene TRBJ1-1; D possibly corresponds to TRBD1 (5 bases). In germline, CDR1 is LNHDA, CDR2 SQIVND (reference sequence). The CDR3 spans 14 residues. V dropped 0 bases and J dropped 5 bases, with 10 bases sitting between them.

The chain uses TRBV5-8 and TRBJ2-1, with 7 bases fitting TRBD1. The CDR3 consists of 16 residues. Germline V gene lookup returns CDR1 SGHTS and CDR2 YDEGEE. V was pared by 2 bases and J by 3 bases, with 8 bases of the junction left unmatched. The CDR3 DNA is TGTGCCAGCAGCTTAAGAGACAGGGTGAACTACAATGAGCAGTTCTTC. The encoded protein is CASSLRDRVNYNEQFF. The full variable domain, its missing parts supplied by reference TRBV5-8 and TRBJ2-1, is EAGVTQSPTHLIKTRGQQATLRCSPISGHTSVYWYQQALGLGLQFLLWYDEGEERNRGNFPPRFSGRQFPNYSSELNVNALELEDSALYLCASSLRDRVNYNEQFFGPGTRLTVL.

This chain uses TRBV5-8 with TRBJ2-3; tentatively, D is TRBD2 (5 bases). V lost 3 bases and J 3 bases, leaving 17 bases between the germline ends. This CDR3 has 16 residues. CDR1 is SGHTS and CDR2 is YDEGEE in the germline V gene. The CDR3 bases are TGTGCCAGCAGCTCTCGAGGGAGAATCTATACAGATACGCAGTATTTT. Translated: CASSSRGRIYTDTQYF.

The rearrangement joins TRBV2 to TRBJ2-1, with TRBD2 matching over 7 bases. The CDR3 extends over 14 amino acids. CDR1 and CDR2 from the germline V gene are SNHLY and FYNNEI. V lost 7 bases and J lost 4; bases outside the gene matches: 7. The CDR3 is CASKASGAYNEQFF. CDR3 bases: TGTGCCAGCAAAGCTAGCGGAGCATACAATGAGCAGTTCTTC.

The rearrangement uses TRBV6-1 and TRBJ2-1; possible D gene TRBD2, 6 bases. Germline V CDR1 and CDR2: MNHNS, SASEGT. The CDR3 is made up of 13 amino acids. Trimming removed 6 bases from V and 8 bases from J, with 14 bases in between. For the CDR3, the DNA is TGTGCCAGCAGCGTAGCGGTCCCAGATGAGCAGTTCTTC. Translating gives CASSVAVPDEQFF.

V gene TRBV2 combines with J gene TRBJ1-2; 7 bases are shared with TRBD1. Germline CDR1 is SNHLY and CDR2 is FYNNEI. Trimming at V came to 4 bases and at J to 8 bases, leaving 10 bases not matched to a gene. The CDR3 runs 14 residues. CDR3: CASSGQGPGFGYTF. DNA for the CDR3: TGTGCCAGCAGTGGACAGGGCCCCGGTTTCGGCTACACCTTC.

The genes are TRBV19 and TRBJ1-5; 8 bases map to TRBD1. This CDR3 contains 15 residues. In germline, CDR1 is LNHDA, CDR2 SQIVND (reference sequence). Trimming cost V 3 bases and J 6 bases; bases outside gene matches: 7. For the CDR3, the DNA is TGTGCCAGTAGTATTCTAGCAGGGGGCTTTCAGCCCCAGCATTTT. Translated: CASSILAGGFQPQHF.

This chain uses TRBV9 with TRBJ2-1, with 9 nucleotides matching TRBD2. The CDR3 contains 20 residues. V lost 3 bases to trimming and J lost 2 bases; unmatched junction nucleotides: 18. Germline-derived CDR1 and CDR2 are SGDLS and YYNGEE. The CDR3: CASSAATTRTGLATYNEQFF. Here the CDR3 DNA reads TGTGCCAGCAGCGCTGCCACCACCCGGACAGGACTAGCGACCTACAATGAGCAGTTCTTC.

The chain combines TRBV19 with TRBJ2-1; D possibly corresponds to TRBD2 (6 bases). Germline V gives CDR1 LNHDA, CDR2 SQIVND (reference sequence). Trimming stripped 2 bases from V and 1 base from J, with 6 bases between. This CDR3 spans 14 amino acids. The CDR3 nucleotides read TGTGCCAGTAGTATACGGGAGTCCTACAATGAGCAGTTCTTC. It codes for CASSIRESYNEQFF.